This T cell receptor (beta chain) was profiled in a study of shared clonotypes between healthy human individuals. This table comes from immunoSEQ multiplex PCR, and its TCRdb copy is limited to in-frame clones, with some not included. The data hold a few million clones, with around 90% observed a single time. This CDR3 spans 14 amino acids. V was pared by 2 bases and J by 6 bases, with 2 bases of the junction left unmatched. Germline V gene lookup returns CDR1 SGHTA and CDR2 FQGNSA. V is TRBV7-2 and J is TRBJ2-2; the match to TRBD2 covers 8 bases. This clonotype was obtained from a man younger than 35 in good health. Some clones in this sample may be carry-over from other donors' samples. Input material: naive CD4+ T cells from PBMCs. Subset described: CD45RA+ positively selected. CDR3 nucleotides: TGTGCCAGCAGCTTACAGCGGGAGTCCGGGGAGCTGTTTTTT. Encoded protein: CASSLQRESGELFF.